These 21 T cell receptor beta chains were sequenced from one sample in a study of cytomegalovirus exposure and HLA in healthy donors. The PCR ran on 60 Vbeta and 13 Jbeta primers. The protocol was immunoSEQ multiplex PCR, while the TCRdb copy is restricted to in-frame clones and leaves out a portion. This sample carries 150,000 to 200,000 clones, over 60% of them seen once, and the ten largest clones take over 1.2%. Sequencing was carried out using PBMCs. The receptors come from a girl aged 10 to 17 in good health and CMV-seronegative.

This clone has a handful of counts. The chain combines TRBV5-4 with TRBJ1-4, with D perhaps matching TRBD1 (5 bases). CDR3 length equals 13 residues. Trimming pared 2 bases from V and 6 bases from J, leaving 8 bases between. In germline, CDR1 is SGHNT, CDR2 YYREEE (reference sequence). The CDR3 DNA reads as TGTGCCAGCAGCTTAATAGGGGATGAAAAACTGTTTTTT. The encoded protein is CASSLIGDEKLFF.

The sample holds a few counts of this clone. J is TRBJ1-1 and V is TRBV9, with D possibly TRBD1 on 5 matching bases. V was clipped by 0 bases and J by 4 bases, with 10 bases between them. Germline CDR1 reads SGDLS; CDR2 reads YYNGEE. This CDR3 has 14 amino acids. The CDR3: CASSVGARATEAFF. The DNA of the CDR3 is TGTGCCAGCAGCGTAGGAGCCAGGGCCACTGAAGCTTTCTTT.

J is TRBJ1-4 and V is TRBV5-1; D unresolved. This CDR3 region has 15 residues. The germline V gene encodes CDR1 SGHRS and CDR2 YFSETQ. V was cut by 0 bases and J by 6 bases, with 12 bases left in between. For the CDR3, the DNA is TGCGCCAGCAGCTTGGGCCCAGTTTCTGATGAAAAACTGTTTTTT. It specifies CASSLGPVSDEKLFF.

The J gene is TRBJ1-5, the V gene TRBV18; D perhaps matches TRBD1 (6 bases). V lost 5 bases to trimming and J lost 2 bases, with 13 bases between them. Germline V gives CDR1 KGHSH, CDR2 LQKENI. The CDR3 has 15 residues. The CDR3 reads CASSERGGGNQPQHF. The CDR3 DNA follows: TGTGCCAGCTCAGAACGAGGGGGGGGCAATCAGCCCCAGCATTTT.

This clone was seen more than once but under ten times. The chain combines TRBV11-2 with TRBJ1-1; D uncertain. Trimming cost V 2 bases and J 4 bases, with 14 bases left between them. CDR1 and CDR2 (germline): SGHAT, FQNNGV. This CDR3 comprises 15 residues. Here the CDR3 DNA reads TGTGCCAGCAGCTTACTTCCAGAGGCCTCCACTGAAGCTTTCTTT. Its protein product is CASSLLPEASTEAFF.

This chain uses TRBV4-2 with TRBJ2-5, with D hard to call. CDR1 and CDR2 from the germline V gene are LGHNA and YNFKEQ. Trimming shortened V by 1 base and J by 5 bases, and 17 bases separated the two germline ends. CDR3 length: 16 residues. The CDR3 DNA follows: TGTGCCAGCAGCCAAGTGGCCGAGGTATCCATCGAGACCCAGTACTTC. Amino acids: CASSQVAEVSIETQYF.

The chain links TRBV5-6 to TRBJ2-4; 9 bases line up with TRBD2. Trimming at V came to 5 bases and at J to 0 bases, leaving 6 bases not matched to a gene. There are 16 residues in the CDR3. Germline V lookup: CDR1 SGHDT, CDR2 YYEEEE. DNA of the CDR3: TGTGCCAGCAGGAGGCGCGGGGGGGTAGCCAAAAACATTCAGTACTTC. Translating gives CASRRRGGVAKNIQYF.

V gene TRBV7-9 combines with J gene TRBJ1-1, with 11 bases matching TRBD1. The CDR3 covers 16 residues. V was clipped by 5 bases and J by 3 bases; unmatched bases: 8. Germline V lookup: CDR1 SEHNR, CDR2 FQNEAQ (reference sequence). The CDR3, as DNA: TGTGCCAGCAGCCAGGCTGGGACAGGGGGGGACACTGAAGCTTTCTTT. Translation: CASSQAGTGGDTEAFF. Combining the CDR3 with reference TRBV7-9 and TRBJ1-1 gives the whole variable domain DTGVSQNPRHKITKRGQNVTFRCDPISEHNRLYWYRQTLGQGPEFLTYFQNEAQLEKSRLLSDRFSAERPKGSFSTLEIQRTEQGDSAMYLCASSQAGTGGDTEAFFGQGTRLTVV.

The count of this clone is one. The chain is built from TRBV4-1 and TRBJ2-5; weak D call: TRBD2 (5 bases). The CDR3 covers 14 residues. V gave up 5 bases and J gave up 5 bases, with 15 bases separating them. The germline CDR1 and CDR2 sequences are MGHRA and YSYEKL. CDR3 nucleotide sequence: TGCGCCAGCAGCGGGCAAGGGAGCGCGGAGACCCAGTACTTC. It is translated as CASSGQGSAETQYF.

The CDR3 region is CASKNLGQGDEKLFF. CDR3 bases: TGCGCCAGCAAGAATTTGGGACAGGGGGATGAAAAACTGTTTTTT. The J gene is TRBJ1-4, the V gene TRBV5-1; 11 bases align to TRBD1. CDR1 and CDR2 from the germline V gene are SGHRS and YFSETQ. The CDR3 loop spans 15 amino acids. J was trimmed by 6 bases and V by 6 bases; bases with no gene match: 7. The full variable domain, with the rest looked up from reference TRBV5-1 and TRBJ1-4, is KAGVTQTPRYLIKTRGQQVTLSCSPISGHRSVSWYQQTPGQGLQFLFEYFSETQRNKGNFPGRFSGRQFSNSRSEMNVSTLELGDSALYLCASKNLGQGDEKLFFGSGTQLSVL.

V and J are TRBV4-1 and TRBJ1-5; a possible D gene is TRBD1 (6 bases). The CDR3 consists of 15 residues. Between the trimmed V and J ends, which lost 2 bases and 0 bases, there was a span of 8 bases. Germline-derived CDR1 and CDR2 are MGHRA and YSYEKL. The CDR3 DNA reads as TGCGCCAGCAGCCAAAGGGGGAATAGCAATCAGCCCCAGCATTTT. Amino acids: CASSQRGNSNQPQHF.

This chain links TRBV10-3 with TRBJ1-1; 7 bases match TRBD1. From germline, CDR1 is ENHRY and CDR2 SYGVKD. Trimming at V came to 8 bases and at J to 8 bases, leaving 8 bases not matched to a gene. This CDR3 contains 12 residues. Written as DNA, the CDR3 is TGTGCCATCCGACTGGAGGGACAGGAAGCTTTCTTT. Residues: CAIRLEGQEAFF.

The genes are TRBV25-1 and TRBJ2-7; D remains ambiguous. The CDR3 length is 16 residues. Germline-derived CDR1 and CDR2 are MGHDK and SYGVNS. V dropped 2 bases and J dropped 2 bases, with 16 bases sitting between them. The CDR3 sequence: CASSEEAWPGPYEQYF. The CDR3 nucleotides read TGTGCCAGCAGTGAAGAAGCTTGGCCAGGCCCCTACGAGCAGTACTTC.

This rearrangement joins TRBV28 to TRBJ1-5; TRBD1 is a possible D gene (6 bases). V shed 2 bases and J shed 5 bases, with 10 bases lying between them. Germline V gives CDR1 MDHEN, CDR2 SYDVKM. CDR3 length equals 14 residues. The CDR3 is CASSLEQGYQPQHF. As DNA, the CDR3 is TGTGCCAGCAGTTTAGAACAGGGCTATCAGCCCCAGCATTTT.

This chain connects TRBV5-6 to TRBJ2-1; maybe TRBD2 (6 bases). From germline, CDR1 is SGHDT and CDR2 YYEEEE. This CDR3 spans 15 amino acids. Trimming cost V 2 bases and J 5 bases, with 14 bases left between them. CDR3: CASSFSGIPHNEQFF. The CDR3 bases are TGTGCCAGCAGCTTTAGCGGAATCCCACACAATGAGCAGTTCTTC.

The chain is built from TRBV5-1 and TRBJ2-1; D might be TRBD1 (6 bases). Trimming took off 0 bases at V and 9 bases at J, with 16 bases between the two ends. This CDR3 comprises 15 residues. CDR1 and CDR2 (germline): SGHRS, YFSETQ. CDR3 nucleotide sequence: TGCGCCAGCAGCTTGGTTCCGGCAGGGGAGTCTGAGCAGTTCTTC. It codes for CASSLVPAGESEQFF.

The gene calls are TRBV27 and TRBJ1-2, with unresolved D. Germline-derived CDR1 and CDR2 are MNHEY and SMNVEV (reference sequence). This CDR3 region has 13 residues. V was trimmed by 6 bases and J by 0 bases, leaving 8 bases between them. The CDR3 region has the DNA TGTGCCAGCAGGATAGGAGCTAACTATGGCTACACCTTC. Its translation: CASRIGANYGYTF.

This clone has just a few counts. V gene TRBV9 combines with J gene TRBJ1-1; possibly TRBD1 for D (5 bases). The V end was cut by 2 bases, the J end by 8 bases, with 13 bases between. The CDR3 covers 13 residues. Germline loops: CDR1 SGDLS, CDR2 YYNGEE. For the CDR3, the DNA is TGTGCCAGCAGCGTTTATGGCAGGACAGAAGCTTTCTTT. Its protein product is CASSVYGRTEAFF.

The chain carries TRBV27 and TRBJ2-3; 10 bases line up with TRBD2. CDR3 length: 15 amino acids. CDR1 and CDR2 (germline): MNHEY, SMNVEV (reference sequence). J gave up 4 bases and V 5 bases, and 6 bases lay outside the gene matches. The CDR3 DNA is TGTGCCAGCAGTAGCCTAGCGGGGGTTGCAGATACGCAGTATTTT. It codes for CASSSLAGVADTQYF.

In its sample, this clone was seen once. This chain uses TRBV2 with TRBJ1-6, with D hard to call. The CDR3 extends over 16 amino acids. Germline V gives CDR1 SNHLY, CDR2 FYNNEI. With 1 base removed from V and 0 bases from J, the gap between germline ends came to 7 bases. CDR3 sequence (DNA): TGTGCCAGCAGTGAAGTTACGAGCTCCTATAATTCACCCCTCCACTTT. It specifies CASSEVTSSYNSPLHF.

V and J are TRBV5-6 and TRBJ2-1; D may be TRBD2 (5 bases). Germline lookup yields CDR1 SGHDT and CDR2 YYEEEE. Trimming took 4 bases from V and 8 from J, leaving 13 bases between them. The length of the CDR3 is 13 residues. The CDR3 spells CASSTPGIYEQFF. CDR3 nucleotides: TGTGCCAGCAGCACGCCGGGAATCTATGAGCAGTTCTTC.